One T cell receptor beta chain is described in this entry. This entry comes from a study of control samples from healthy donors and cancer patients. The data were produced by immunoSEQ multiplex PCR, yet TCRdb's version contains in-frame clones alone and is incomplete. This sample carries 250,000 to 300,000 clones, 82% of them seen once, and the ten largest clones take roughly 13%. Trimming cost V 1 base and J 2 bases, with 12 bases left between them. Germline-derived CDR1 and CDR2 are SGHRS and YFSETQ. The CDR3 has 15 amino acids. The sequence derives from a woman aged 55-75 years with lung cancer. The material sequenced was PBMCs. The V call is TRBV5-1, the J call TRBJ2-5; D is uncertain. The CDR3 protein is CASSLLGSRQETQYF. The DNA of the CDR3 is TGCGCCAGCAGCTTGTTGGGTTCACGGCAAGAGACCCAGTACTTC.